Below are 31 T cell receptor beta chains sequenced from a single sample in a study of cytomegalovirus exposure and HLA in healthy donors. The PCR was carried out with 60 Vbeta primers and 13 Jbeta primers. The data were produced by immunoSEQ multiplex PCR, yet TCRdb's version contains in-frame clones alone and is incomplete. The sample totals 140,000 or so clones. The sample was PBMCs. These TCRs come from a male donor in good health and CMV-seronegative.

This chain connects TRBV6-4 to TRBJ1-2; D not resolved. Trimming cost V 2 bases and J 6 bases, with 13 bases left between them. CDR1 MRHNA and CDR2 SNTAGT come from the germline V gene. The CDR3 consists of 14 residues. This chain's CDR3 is CASSDPPQIHGYTF. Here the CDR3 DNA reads TGTGCCAGCAGTGACCCTCCACAGATACATGGCTACACCTTC.

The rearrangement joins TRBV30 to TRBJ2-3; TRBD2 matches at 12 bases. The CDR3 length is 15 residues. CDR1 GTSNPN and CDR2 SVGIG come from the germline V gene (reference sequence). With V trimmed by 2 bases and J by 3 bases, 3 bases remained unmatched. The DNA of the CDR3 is TGTGCCTGGAGTTCTAGCGGGAGGGTAACAGATACGCAGTATTTT. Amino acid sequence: CAWSSSGRVTDTQYF.

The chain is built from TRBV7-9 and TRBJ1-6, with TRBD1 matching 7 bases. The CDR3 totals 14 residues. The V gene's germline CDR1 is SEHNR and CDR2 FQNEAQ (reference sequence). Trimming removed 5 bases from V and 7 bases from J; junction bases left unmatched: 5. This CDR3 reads CASSGDSHNSPLHF. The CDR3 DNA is TGTGCCAGCAGCGGGGACAGCCACAATTCACCCCTCCACTTT.

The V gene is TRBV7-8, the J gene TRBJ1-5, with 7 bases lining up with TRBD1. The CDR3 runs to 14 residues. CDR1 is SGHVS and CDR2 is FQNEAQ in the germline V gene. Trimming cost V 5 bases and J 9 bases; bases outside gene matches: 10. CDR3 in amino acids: CASSPRQGPAPQHF. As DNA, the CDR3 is TGTGCCAGCAGCCCGAGACAGGGACCAGCGCCCCAGCATTTT.

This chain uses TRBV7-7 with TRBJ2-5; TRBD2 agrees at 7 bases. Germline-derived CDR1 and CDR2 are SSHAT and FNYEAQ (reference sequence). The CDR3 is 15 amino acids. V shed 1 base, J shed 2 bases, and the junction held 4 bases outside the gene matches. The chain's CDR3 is CASSLVLAAQETQYF. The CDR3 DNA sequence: TGTGCCAGCAGCTTAGTCCTAGCGGCGCAAGAGACCCAGTACTTC.

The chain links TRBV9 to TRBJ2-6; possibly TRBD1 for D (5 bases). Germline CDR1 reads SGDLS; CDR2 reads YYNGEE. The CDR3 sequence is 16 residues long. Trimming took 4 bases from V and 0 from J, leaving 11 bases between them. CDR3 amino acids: CASSPGSSSGANVLTF. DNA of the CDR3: TGTGCCAGCAGCCCAGGGTCCAGCTCTGGGGCCAACGTCCTGACTTTC.

CDR3 nucleotide sequence: TGTGCCAGCAGTTGGGGGACTAGCAGAGATGAGCAGTTCTTC. Translation gives CASSWGTSRDEQFF. V gene TRBV27 combines with J gene TRBJ2-1, with 9 positions matching TRBD2. CDR1 is MNHEY and CDR2 is SMNVEV in the germline V gene (reference sequence). V shed 4 bases, J shed 8 bases, and the junction held 6 bases outside the gene matches. The CDR3 consists of 14 residues.

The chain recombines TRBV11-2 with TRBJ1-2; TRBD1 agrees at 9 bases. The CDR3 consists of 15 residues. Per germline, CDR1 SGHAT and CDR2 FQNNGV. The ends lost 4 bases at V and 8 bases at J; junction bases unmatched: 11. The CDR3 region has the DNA TGTGCCAGCAGCTATCCGGGACAGGGATCAAGGGGCTACACCTTC. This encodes CASSYPGQGSRGYTF.

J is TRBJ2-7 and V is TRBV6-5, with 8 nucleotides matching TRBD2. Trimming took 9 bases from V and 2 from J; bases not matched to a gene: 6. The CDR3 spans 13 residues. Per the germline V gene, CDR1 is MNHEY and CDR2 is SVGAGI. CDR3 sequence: CASHPGGAYEQYF. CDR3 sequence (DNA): TGTGCCAGTCACCCGGGGGGGGCCTACGAGCAGTACTTC.

DNA of the CDR3: TGTGCCAGCTCACTGAGCGCGGCGGGGGCCTCTGGAAACACCATATATTTT. Translation: CASSLSAAGASGNTIYF. The gene calls are TRBV18 and TRBJ1-3; possibly TRBD1 for D (6 bases). CDR3 length: 17 residues. V lost 4 bases and J 0 bases, leaving 16 bases between the germline ends. Germline V gene data show CDR1 as KGHSH and CDR2 as LQKENI.

The CDR3 protein is CASSLVGADSPLHF. The CDR3 DNA reads TGTGCCAGCAGCCTAGTGGGGGCGGATTCACCCCTCCACTTT. The chain couples TRBV9 to TRBJ1-6, with D perhaps matching TRBD1 (6 bases). Trimming took 4 bases from V and 8 from J, leaving 13 bases between them. CDR3 length: 14 residues. Looked up from germline, CDR1 is SGDLS and CDR2 is YYNGEE.

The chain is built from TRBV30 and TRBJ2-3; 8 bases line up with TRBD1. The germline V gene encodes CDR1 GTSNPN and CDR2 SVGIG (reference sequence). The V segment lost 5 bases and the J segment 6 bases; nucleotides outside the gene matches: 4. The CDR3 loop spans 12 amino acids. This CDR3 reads CAWRTGLDTQYF. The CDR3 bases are TGTGCCTGGCGGACAGGGTTGGATACGCAGTATTTT. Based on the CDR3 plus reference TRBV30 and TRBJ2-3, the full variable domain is SQTIHQWPATLVQPVGSPLSLECTVEGTSNPNLYWYRQAAGRGLQLLFYSVGIGQISSEVPQNLSASRPQDRQFILSSKKLLLSDSGFYLCAWRTGLDTQYFGPGTRLTVL.

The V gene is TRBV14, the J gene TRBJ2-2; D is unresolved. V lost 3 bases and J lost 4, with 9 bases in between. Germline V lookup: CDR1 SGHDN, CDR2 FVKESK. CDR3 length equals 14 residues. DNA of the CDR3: TGTGCCAGCAGCCAGATTAGAGGCACCGGGGAGCTGTTTTTT. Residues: CASSQIRGTGELFF. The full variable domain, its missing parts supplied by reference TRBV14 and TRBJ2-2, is EAGVTQFPSHSVIEKGQTVTLRCDPISGHDNLYWYRRVMGKEIKFLLHFVKESKQDESGMPNNRFLAERTGGTYSTLKVQPAELEDSGVYFCASSQIRGTGELFFGEGSRLTVL.

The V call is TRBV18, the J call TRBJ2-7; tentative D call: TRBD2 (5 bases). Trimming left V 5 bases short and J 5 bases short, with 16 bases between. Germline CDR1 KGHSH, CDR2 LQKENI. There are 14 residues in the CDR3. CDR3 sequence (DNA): TGTGCCAGCTCATCTTCGGACTCGGGGAACGAGCAGTACTTC. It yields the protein CASSSSDSGNEQYF.

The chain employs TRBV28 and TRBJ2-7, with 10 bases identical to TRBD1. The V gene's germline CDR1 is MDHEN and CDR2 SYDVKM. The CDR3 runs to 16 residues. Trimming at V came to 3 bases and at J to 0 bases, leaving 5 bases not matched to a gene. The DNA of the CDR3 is TGTGCCAGCAGTTTCCAGACAGGGGGCAACTCCTACGAGCAGTACTTC. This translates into CASSFQTGGNSYEQYF.

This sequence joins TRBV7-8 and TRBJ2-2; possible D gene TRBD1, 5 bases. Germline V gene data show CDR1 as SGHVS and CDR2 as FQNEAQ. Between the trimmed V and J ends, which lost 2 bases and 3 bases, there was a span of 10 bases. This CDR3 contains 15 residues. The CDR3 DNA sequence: TGTGCCAGCAGCTTACAGGACACATACACCGGGGAGCTGTTTTTT. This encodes CASSLQDTYTGELFF.

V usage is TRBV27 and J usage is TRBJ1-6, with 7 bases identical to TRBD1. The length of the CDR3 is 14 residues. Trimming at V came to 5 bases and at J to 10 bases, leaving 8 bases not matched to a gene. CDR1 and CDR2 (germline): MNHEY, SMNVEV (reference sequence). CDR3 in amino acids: CASSTQTGSSPLHF. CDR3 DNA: TGTGCCAGCAGTACTCAGACAGGGTCCTCACCCCTCCACTTT.

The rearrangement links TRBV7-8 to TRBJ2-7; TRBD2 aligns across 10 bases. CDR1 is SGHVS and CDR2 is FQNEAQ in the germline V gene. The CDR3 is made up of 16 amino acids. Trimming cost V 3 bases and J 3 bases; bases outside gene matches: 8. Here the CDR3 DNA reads TGTGCCAGCAGCTTCGATTCTAGCGGGGGTTTCTACGAGCAGTACTTC. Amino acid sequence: CASSFDSSGGFYEQYF.

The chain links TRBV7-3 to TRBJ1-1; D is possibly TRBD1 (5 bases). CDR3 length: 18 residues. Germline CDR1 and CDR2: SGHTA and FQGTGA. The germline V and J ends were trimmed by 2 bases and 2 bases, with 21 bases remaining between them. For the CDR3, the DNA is TGTGCCAGCAGCTTACAAGGCCGTGGGGGGAGGGGAAACACTGAAGCTTTCTTT. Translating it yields CASSLQGRGGRGNTEAFF.

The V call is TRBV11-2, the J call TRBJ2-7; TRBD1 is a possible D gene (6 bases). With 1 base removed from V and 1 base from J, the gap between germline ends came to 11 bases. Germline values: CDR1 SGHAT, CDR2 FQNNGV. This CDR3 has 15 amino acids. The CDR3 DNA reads TGTGCCAGCAGCTTAGCCTCGGACAGATCCTACGAGCAGTACTTC. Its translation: CASSLASDRSYEQYF. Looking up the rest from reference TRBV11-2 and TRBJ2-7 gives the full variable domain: EAGVAQSPRYKIIEKRQSVAFWCNPISGHATLYWYQQILGQGPKLLIQFQNNGVVDDSQLPKDRFSAERLKGVDSTLKIQPAKLEDSAVYLCASSLASDRSYEQYFGPGTRLTVT.

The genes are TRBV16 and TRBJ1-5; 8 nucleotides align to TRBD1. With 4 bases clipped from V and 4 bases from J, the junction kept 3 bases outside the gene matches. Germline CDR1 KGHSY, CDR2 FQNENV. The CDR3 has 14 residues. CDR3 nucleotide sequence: TGTGCCAGCAGCCGCGGACAGGGTAATCAGCCCCAGCATTTT. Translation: CASSRGQGNQPQHF. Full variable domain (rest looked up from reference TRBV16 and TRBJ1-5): GEEVAQTPKHLVRGEGQKAKLYCAPIKGHSYVFWYQQVLKNEFKFLISFQNENVFDETGMPKERFSAKCLPNSPCSLEIQATKLEDSAVYFCASSRGQGNQPQHFGDGTRLSIL.

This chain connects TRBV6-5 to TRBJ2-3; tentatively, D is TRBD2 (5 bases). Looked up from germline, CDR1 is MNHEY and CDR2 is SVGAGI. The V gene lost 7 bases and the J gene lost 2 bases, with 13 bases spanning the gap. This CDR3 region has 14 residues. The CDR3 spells CASKASLDTDTQYF. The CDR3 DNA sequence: TGTGCCAGCAAAGCATCACTAGACACAGATACGCAGTATTTT.

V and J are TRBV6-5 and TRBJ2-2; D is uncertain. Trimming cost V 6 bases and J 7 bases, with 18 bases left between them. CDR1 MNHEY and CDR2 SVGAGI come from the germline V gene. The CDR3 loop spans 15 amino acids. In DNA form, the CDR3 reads TGTGCCAGCAGCAACGTAATAAATTCGGGCGGGGAGCTGTTTTTT. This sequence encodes CASSNVINSGGELFF.

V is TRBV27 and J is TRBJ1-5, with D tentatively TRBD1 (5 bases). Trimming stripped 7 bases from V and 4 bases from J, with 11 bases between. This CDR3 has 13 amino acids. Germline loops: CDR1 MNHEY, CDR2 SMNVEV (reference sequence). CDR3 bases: TGTGCCAGCAACACAGGACCGAATCAGCCCCAGCATTTT. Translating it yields CASNTGPNQPQHF.

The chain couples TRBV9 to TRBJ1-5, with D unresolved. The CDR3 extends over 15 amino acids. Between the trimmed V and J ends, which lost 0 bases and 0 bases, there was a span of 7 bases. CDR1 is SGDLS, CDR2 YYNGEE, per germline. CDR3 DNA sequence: TGTGCCAGCAGCGTAGGCGAAAATAGCAATCAGCCCCAGCATTTT. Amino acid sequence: CASSVGENSNQPQHF.

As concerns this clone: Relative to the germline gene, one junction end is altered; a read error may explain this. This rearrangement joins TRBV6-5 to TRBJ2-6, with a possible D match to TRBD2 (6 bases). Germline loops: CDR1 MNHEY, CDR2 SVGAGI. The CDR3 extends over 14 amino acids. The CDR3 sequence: CASSSPGGDNVLTF. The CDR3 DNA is TGTGCCAGCAGTTCCCCAGGAGGGGACAACGTCCTGACTTTC.

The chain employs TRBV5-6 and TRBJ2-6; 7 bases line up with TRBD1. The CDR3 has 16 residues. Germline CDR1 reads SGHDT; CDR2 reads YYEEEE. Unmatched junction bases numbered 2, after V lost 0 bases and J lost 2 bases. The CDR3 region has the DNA TGTGCCAGCAGCTTGGACAGGGGACCTGGGGCCAACGTCCTGACTTTC. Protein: CASSLDRGPGANVLTF.

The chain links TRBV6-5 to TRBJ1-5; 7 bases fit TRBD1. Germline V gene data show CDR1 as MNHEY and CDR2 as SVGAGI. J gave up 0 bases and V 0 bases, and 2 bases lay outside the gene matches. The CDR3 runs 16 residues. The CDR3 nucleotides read TGTGCCAGCAGTTACTCAGACAGGGATAGCAATCAGCCCCAGCATTTT. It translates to CASSYSDRDSNQPQHF.

CDR3 residues: CASIPRDRGPIYF. CDR3 DNA sequence: TGTGCCAGCATTCCCCGGGACAGGGGGCCCATATATTTT. This chain connects TRBV6-5 to TRBJ1-3; the match to TRBD1 covers 12 bases. After removal of 7 bases from V and 11 bases from J, the junction contained 6 bases not matched to a gene. The germline V gene has CDR1 MNHEY and CDR2 SVGAGI. There are 13 residues in the CDR3.

The CDR3 loop reads CAISDPGTSGKLGEQFF. Written as DNA, the CDR3 is TGTGCCATCAGTGACCCGGGGACTAGCGGGAAGTTAGGTGAGCAGTTCTTC. The chain is built from TRBV10-3 and TRBJ2-1, with 13 bases fitting TRBD2. With V trimmed by 3 bases and J by 9 bases, 11 bases remained unmatched. Germline loops: CDR1 ENHRY, CDR2 SYGVKD. The CDR3 covers 17 residues.

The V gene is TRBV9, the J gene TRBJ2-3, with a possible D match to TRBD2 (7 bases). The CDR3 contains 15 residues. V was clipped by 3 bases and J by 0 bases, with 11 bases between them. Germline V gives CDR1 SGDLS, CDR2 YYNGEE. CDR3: CASSAPGGSTDTQYF. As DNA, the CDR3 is TGTGCCAGCAGCGCCCCGGGGGGCAGCACAGATACGCAGTATTTT.